The 25 T cell receptor beta chains below were found in one sample sequenced in a study of T-cell reconstitution after alpha-beta-depleted transplantation in children (dated by TCRdb to about 2016). Library method: PCR. Instrument on record: Illumina HiSeq 2500. Molecular barcoding was employed in the preparation of TCR libraries, with unique molecular identifiers being used to normalize TCRbeta repertoire quantification. TCRdb redid the processing of the public reads, applying fastp at Q25 and MiXCR, and retained in-frame beta chains. Rows are combined by CDR3 protein, so each entry shows the most common genes and DNA. The sample table shows 130,000 or so distinct CDR3 sequences, and about 9.5% are seen once. The biggest ten clones account for 24% of the sample. This sample's treatment or condition label indicates: allogeneic hematopoietic cell transplantation with graft depleted of TCRalphabeta T cells and CD19 B cells.

The material sequenced was PBMCs, mostly from graft donor cells, taken 180 days after TCRalphabeta/CD19-depleted stem cell transplant. These receptors were collected from a girl in the first two years of life who had a stem cell transplant for combined immunodeficiency, so the T cells may come from the graft donor.

This clonotype was picked up many times. The genes are TRBV12-3 or TRBV12-4 and TRBJ1-3; 7 nucleotides line up with TRBD1. V was clipped by 6 bases and J by 3 bases; unmatched bases: 5. This CDR3 contains 14 residues. The CDR3 DNA sequence: TGTGCCAGCAGGCCGACAGGGATTGGAAACACCATATATTTT. This gives the protein CASRPTGIGNTIYF.

This clonotype was counted between two and nine times. V is TRBV7-2 and J is TRBJ1-2; D not certain. Germline V gene lookup returns CDR1 SGHTA and CDR2 FQGNSA. V lost 1 base and J 8 bases, leaving 17 bases between the germline ends. The length of the CDR3 is 15 residues. Here the CDR3 DNA reads TGTGCCAGCAGCTTAGACGTCGGCAGGATGGAGGGCTACACCTTC. As protein: CASSLDVGRMEGYTF.

The chain joins TRBV5-1 to TRBJ2-7; the match to TRBD2 covers 16 bases. Looked up from germline, CDR1 is SGHRS and CDR2 is YFSETQ. V was clipped by 4 bases and J by 3 bases; unmatched bases: 7. This CDR3 is 17 amino acids long. The CDR3 is CASSGTSGGALIYEQYF. CDR3 DNA: TGCGCCAGCAGCGGGACTAGCGGGGGGGCCTTAATCTACGAGCAGTACTTC.

The gene calls are TRBV29-1 and TRBJ2-2; TRBD2 matches at 7 bases. The CDR3 extends over 14 amino acids. The germline V gene encodes CDR1 SQVTM and CDR2 ANQGSEA. The trim removed 6 bases at V and 6 bases at J, leaving 10 bases unmatched. The CDR3 DNA sequence: TGCAGCGTCGACGGCCTAGCGGACGCCGGGGAGCTGTTTTTT. Protein sequence: CSVDGLADAGELFF.

The chain joins TRBV5-6 to TRBJ2-5, with TRBD2 matching 13 bases. The CDR3 has 16 residues. After removal of 1 base from V and 5 bases from J, the junction contained 5 bases not matched to a gene. Germline V lookup: CDR1 SGHDT, CDR2 YYEEEE. The CDR3 region has the DNA TGTGCCAGCAGCTTGACTAGCGGGAGGGTGGCCGAGACCCAGTACTTC. Amino acids: CASSLTSGRVAETQYF.

About this clonotype itself: Germline is not matched at one junction end, which may reflect a read error. V gene TRBV7-7 combines with J gene TRBJ2-3; 9 bases fit TRBD2. This CDR3 spans 17 amino acids. Per the germline V gene, CDR1 is SSHAT and CDR2 is FNYEAQ (reference sequence). The CDR3 DNA reads as TGTGCTAGCAGCATTCCCGGGACTAGCCACAACACAGATACGCAGTATTTT. Its protein product is CASSIPGTSHNTDTQYF.

J is TRBJ1-6 and V is TRBV6-1; perhaps TRBD1 as D (5 bases). There are 14 residues in the CDR3. Germline V gene sequence: CDR1 MNHNS, CDR2 SASEGT. Between the trimmed V and J ends, which lost 8 bases and 4 bases, there was a span of 12 bases. CDR3 DNA sequence: TGTGCCAGCGTGGCAGGGCCATATAATTCACCCCTCCACTTT. Its protein product is CASVAGPYNSPLHF.

This clonotype was counted between two and nine times. This chain joins TRBV29-1 and TRBJ2-3, with D possibly matching TRBD1 (6 bases). The CDR3 spans 13 residues. Germline CDR1 SQVTM, CDR2 ANQGSEA. With 8 bases removed from V and 0 bases from J, the gap between germline ends came to 12 bases. This CDR3 reads CSSGQISTDTQYF. CDR3 nucleotides: TGCAGCTCTGGACAGATCAGCACAGATACGCAGTATTTT.

J is TRBJ2-7 and V is TRBV7-2, with D unresolved. This CDR3 is built from 15 residues. CDR1 is SGHTA and CDR2 is FQGNSA in the germline V gene. The ends were cut back, 1 base at V and 7 bases at J, with 17 bases in the middle. CDR3 sequence: CASSLVAGEDIEQYF. The CDR3 DNA follows: TGTGCCAGCAGCTTAGTGGCAGGAGAGGATATAGAGCAGTACTTC.

The V call is TRBV29-1, the J call TRBJ2-7; 12 positions agree with TRBD2. Germline V gene lookup returns CDR1 SQVTM and CDR2 ANQGSEA. Trimming removed 5 bases from V and 4 bases from J; junction bases left unmatched: 3. The CDR3 runs 13 residues. For the CDR3, the DNA is TGCAGCGTTCTTACTAGCGGGGGGTACGAGCAGTACTTC. Amino acid sequence: CSVLTSGGYEQYF.

This clonotype came up a few times. This chain links TRBV4-3 with TRBJ2-5, with 10 nucleotides matching TRBD2. V trimming: 0 bases; J trimming: 5 bases; junction bases outside the gene matches: 6. CDR1 LGHNA and CDR2 YSLEER come from the germline V gene. The CDR3 is 16 residues long. This CDR3 reads CASSQDGLAGVETQYF. The CDR3 DNA is TGCGCCAGCAGCCAAGATGGCCTAGCGGGGGTGGAGACCCAGTACTTC.

The chain uses TRBV5-5 and TRBJ2-7; 11 bases match TRBD1. Per the germline V gene, CDR1 is SGHKS and CDR2 is YYEKEE (reference sequence). There are 14 residues in the CDR3. V was clipped by 4 bases and J by 3 bases; unmatched bases: 3. The CDR3 DNA follows: TGTGCCAGCAGCCAAGGGACAGGGGGCTACGAGCAGTACTTC. This codes for CASSQGTGGYEQYF.

This clonotype was counted between two and nine times. The chain carries TRBV28 and TRBJ2-1, with unresolved D. The CDR3 sequence is 13 residues long. Germline loops: CDR1 MDHEN, CDR2 SYDVKM. V was shortened by 6 bases and J by 5 bases, with 11 bases between the two germline ends. CDR3 DNA: TGTGCCAGCAGACCTGCTGGGGACAATGAGCAGTTCTTC. This sequence encodes CASRPAGDNEQFF.

The chain couples TRBV5-1 to TRBJ2-5, with 15 bases identical to TRBD2. Germline V lookup: CDR1 SGHRS, CDR2 YFSETQ. V gave up 4 bases and J gave up 5 bases; unmatched junction bases: 6. The CDR3 is 16 residues long. CDR3 residues: CASSAGLAGGQETQYF. The CDR3 DNA reads as TGCGCCAGCAGCGCGGGACTAGCGGGAGGTCAGGAGACCCAGTACTTC.

In its sample, this clonotype was seen a few times. The CDR3 sequence: CATSDRTGARETQYF. CDR3 nucleotides: TGTGCCACCAGTGACCGGACAGGGGCGAGGGAGACCCAGTACTTC. The V gene is TRBV24-1, the J gene TRBJ2-5, with TRBD1 matching over 9 bases. The CDR3 length is 15 residues. Per the germline V gene, CDR1 is KGHDR and CDR2 is SFDVKD. The ends lost 4 bases at V and 5 bases at J; junction bases unmatched: 7.

This chain joins TRBV4-3 and TRBJ2-2; 7 bases are a match to TRBD2. Germline V lookup: CDR1 LGHNA, CDR2 YSLEER. The CDR3 contains 17 residues. Germline trimming cut 4 bases from V and 0 bases from J; bases unmatched to any gene: 8. CDR3 loop: CASSPSSGSANTGELFF. CDR3 coding DNA: TGCGCCAGCAGCCCCTCTAGCGGTTCAGCGAACACCGGGGAGCTGTTTTTT.

This sequence joins TRBV7-2 and TRBJ1-4; 7 bases align to TRBD1. The CDR3 contains 15 residues. The trim removed 8 bases at V and 3 bases at J, leaving 9 bases unmatched. The germline gives CDR1 SGHTA, CDR2 FQGNSA. For the CDR3, the DNA is TGTGCCAGCCGCAGAGGGGGCTCAGCTAATGAAAAACTGTTTTTT. This codes for CASRRGGSANEKLFF.

This clonotype was picked up many times. V is TRBV28 and J is TRBJ2-1, with TRBD1 identical over 10 bases. The V segment lost 2 bases and the J segment 6 bases; nucleotides outside the gene matches: 10. The CDR3 contains 17 residues. Germline assignment: CDR1 MDHEN and CDR2 SYDVKM. The CDR3 spells CASSLTPGTGVPNEQFF. CDR3 nucleotide sequence: TGTGCCAGCAGTTTAACCCCCGGGACAGGGGTTCCCAATGAGCAGTTCTTC. The entire variable domain, with the rest obtained from reference TRBV28 and TRBJ2-1, is as follows: DVKVTQSSRYLVKRTGEKVFLECVQDMDHENMFWYRQDPGLGLRLIYFSYDVKMKEKGDIPEGYSVSREKKERFSLILESASTNQTSMYLCASSLTPGTGVPNEQFFGPGTRLTVL.

The chain uses TRBV18 and TRBJ1-4; D may be TRBD1 (5 bases). Per germline, CDR1 KGHSH and CDR2 LQKENI. The V gene lost 1 base and the J gene lost 5 bases, with 14 bases spanning the gap. The CDR3 spans 16 residues. CDR3 DNA sequence: TGTGCCAGCTCACCACGACCCGGGACGGGGAATGAAAAACTGTTTTTT. Translated: CASSPRPGTGNEKLFF.

The chain employs TRBV6-2 or TRBV6-3 and TRBJ2-3; D unclear. This CDR3 has 15 amino acids. Trimming cost V 6 bases and J 2 bases, with 15 bases left between them. Germline CDR1 and CDR2: MNHEY and SVGEGT. CDR3 in DNA: TGTGCCAGCAGCCTACTCGGGTCGACCACAGATACGCAGTATTTT. Amino acids: CASSLLGSTTDTQYF.

This clonotype was detected ten times or more. The rearrangement uses TRBV12-3 or TRBV12-4 and TRBJ2-7; a possible D gene is TRBD1 (6 bases). This CDR3 has 13 residues. V was clipped by 5 bases and J by 1 base, with 9 bases between them. DNA for the CDR3: TGTGCCAGCAGTCGGGACATATCCTACGAGCAGTACTTC. It is translated as CASSRDISYEQYF.

The chain links TRBV9 to TRBJ2-2; perhaps D is TRBD1 or TRBD2 (5 bases each). This CDR3 contains 15 residues. V shed 0 bases and J shed 3 bases, with 9 bases lying between them. The germline V gene encodes CDR1 SGDLS and CDR2 YYNGEE. The CDR3 region has the DNA TGTGCCAGCAGCGTAGCGGGGCTTGACACCGGGGAGCTGTTTTTT. Protein sequence: CASSVAGLDTGELFF.

V and J are TRBV12-3 or TRBV12-4 and TRBJ2-3; D perhaps matches TRBD2 (5 bases). V was pared by 4 bases and J by 1 base, with 12 bases between. The CDR3 totals 15 residues. The CDR3: CASSSWRSGTDTQYF. The CDR3 DNA sequence: TGTGCCAGCAGTTCCTGGAGGTCAGGCACAGATACGCAGTATTTT.

The rearrangement joins TRBV21-1 to TRBJ1-5; the table calls TRBD1, which could not be checked here. TRBV21-1 is a listed pseudogene. The CDR3 extends over 17 amino acids. The CDR3 loop reads CASSGRIDRGCNQPQHF. CDR3 nucleotides: TGTGCCAGCAGCGGACGAATCGACAGGGGATGCAATCAGCCCCAGCATTTT.

The V call is TRBV20-1, the J call TRBJ2-3; 8 nucleotides line up with TRBD2. The CDR3 has 16 amino acids. In germline, CDR1 is DFQATT, CDR2 SNEGSKA (reference sequence). The junction had 8 bases not matched to a gene; V was cut back by 0 bases and J by 3 bases. The chain's CDR3 is CSARDTGVAGTDTQYF. CDR3 in DNA: TGCAGTGCTAGAGACACGGGGGTAGCGGGAACAGATACGCAGTATTTT.